A single sample is the source of the 30 T cell receptor beta chains below, sequenced in a study of chemoradiotherapy in HPV16-positive cancers. Generated by immunoSEQ multiplex PCR, the TCRdb table keeps only in-frame clones and is missing some. The data contain under 25,000 clones, around four fifths of them seen just once; the ten biggest clones take up about 4%. This material consisted of blood, taken from a patient who underwent chemoradiotherapy. The receptors here all came from a human donor with HPV-associated anogenital cancer.

Remarks on this clone: Compared with germline, one end of the junction differs, possibly owing to a read error. The chain recombines TRBV6-1 with TRBJ1-1; the D is unclear. Germline V lookup: CDR1 MNHNS, CDR2 SASEGT. The CDR3 spans 9 residues. The CDR3 DNA reads TGCACGACGGGATGGGAAGCTTTCTTT. It is translated as CTTGWEAFF.

This chain links TRBV13 with TRBJ2-2, with D perhaps matching TRBD1 or TRBD2 (5 bases each). This CDR3 comprises 16 residues. Trimming stripped 3 bases from V and 2 bases from J, with 13 bases between. From germline, CDR1 is PRHDT and CDR2 FYEKMQ (reference sequence). Written as DNA, the CDR3 is TGTGCCAGCAGCTTTGTGTTTAGGGACAACACCGGGGAGCTGTTTTTT. Translated, it gives CASSFVFRDNTGELFF. The variable domain in full, with the rest retrieved from reference TRBV13 and TRBJ2-2, is AAGVIQSPRHLIKEKRETATLKCYPIPRHDTVYWYQQGPGQDPQFLISFYEKMQSDKGSIPDRFSAQQFSDYHSELNMSSLELGDSALYFCASSFVFRDNTGELFFGEGSRLTVL.

With respect to this clone: At one end, the junction sequence differs from germline, possibly due to a read error. The chain has TRBV9 and TRBJ1-2, with a tentative D call TRBD1 (6 bases). The CDR3 contains 13 residues. Germline V gives CDR1 SGDLS, CDR2 YYNGEE. CDR3 in DNA: TGTGCCAGCAGCGGACCGAGGGGGAGTGTGGTTTACTTC. Protein sequence: CASSGPRGSVVYF.

The gene calls are TRBV5-8 and TRBJ1-3, with D unresolved. This CDR3 comprises 12 residues. V shed 8 bases and J shed 3 bases, with 9 bases lying between them. Germline V gene data show CDR1 as SGHTS and CDR2 as YDEGEE. CDR3 coding DNA: TGTGCCAGTGGGTACTATGGAAACACCATATATTTT. Translation gives CASGYYGNTIYF.

The rearrangement uses TRBV28 and TRBJ2-1; no reliable D call. The CDR3 is 11 residues long. With 6 bases removed from V and 8 bases from J, the gap between germline ends came to 8 bases. Germline V gene data show CDR1 as MDHEN and CDR2 as SYDVKM. CDR3 bases: TGTGCCAGCAGCCTCACCGATGAGCAGTTCTTC. Translating it yields CASSLTDEQFF.

This clone appeared once. In DNA, the CDR3 is TGTGCCAGCAGCCACAGGGAGACCCAGTACTTC. Amino acids: CASSHRETQYF. The chain recombines TRBV14 with TRBJ2-5; D ambiguous. This CDR3 has 11 residues. With 3 bases removed from V and 5 bases from J, the gap between germline ends came to 4 bases. The germline V gene has CDR1 SGHDN and CDR2 FVKESK.

CDR3 loop: CASSKVTQGQPLNRNSNQPQHF. The CDR3 DNA reads TGTGCCAGCAGCAAAGTAACCCAGGGACAACCCCTTAATAGAAATAGCAATCAGCCCCAGCATTTT. The rearrangement links TRBV21-1 to TRBJ1-5; the table assigns TRBD1, which was not confirmed against the DNA. TRBV21-1 is given as a pseudogene. CDR3 size: 22 residues.

The table lists this clone with a few counts. V usage is TRBV2 and J usage is TRBJ2-5, with a weak D call TRBD2 (6 bases). Trimming cost V 6 bases and J 2 bases, with 16 bases left between them. The CDR3 consists of 15 residues. The germline V gene encodes CDR1 SNHLY and CDR2 FYNNEI. CDR3: CASRDPGDQQETQYF. The DNA for the CDR3 is TGTGCCAGCAGGGACCCGGGGGATCAACAAGAGACCCAGTACTTC.

The V and J genes are TRBV10-2 and TRBJ1-3; no definite D call. Trimming left V 3 bases short and J 0 bases short, with 3 bases between. Germline CDR1 is WSHSY and CDR2 is SAAADI. There are 13 residues in the CDR3. The CDR3 region is CASSEASGNTIYF. The CDR3 coding sequence is TGCGCCAGCAGTGAAGCCTCTGGAAACACCATATATTTT.

The V call is TRBV7-9, the J call TRBJ1-2; D gene uncertain. The CDR3 runs 12 residues. The V gene's germline CDR1 is SEHNR and CDR2 FQNEAQ (reference sequence). Trimming took off 5 bases at V and 8 bases at J, with 12 bases between the two ends. The CDR3 region is CASSLNPGGYTF. As DNA, the CDR3 is TGTGCCAGCAGCCTCAACCCCGGGGGCTACACCTTC.

This sequence joins TRBV28 and TRBJ2-7; no definite D call. CDR1 MDHEN and CDR2 SYDVKM come from the germline V gene. CDR3 length equals 14 residues. Trimming cost V 5 bases and J 4 bases, with 15 bases left between them. In DNA, the CDR3 is TGTGCCAGCAGTCTTATCGTTGGGTTGTACGAGCAGTACTTC. It translates to CASSLIVGLYEQYF.

The rearrangement uses TRBV27 and TRBJ2-7, with TRBD2 matching 10 bases. With V trimmed by 2 bases and J by 8 bases, 6 bases remained unmatched. The V gene's germline CDR1 is MNHEY and CDR2 SMNVEV (reference sequence). This CDR3 spans 14 amino acids. The CDR3 bases are TGTGCCAGCAGTTTAATAGCGGGGGGACAAAAGCAGTACTTC. Translation gives CASSLIAGGQKQYF.

The J gene is TRBJ1-1, the V gene TRBV6-1; the match to TRBD1 covers 8 bases. This CDR3 is 14 amino acids long. The germline CDR1 and CDR2 sequences are MNHNS and SASEGT. J gave up 0 bases and V 7 bases, and 4 bases lay outside the gene matches. The CDR3 DNA sequence: TGTGCCAGCACTATGACAGGGGTGAACACTGAAGCTTTCTTT. This gives the protein CASTMTGVNTEAFF.

This chain links TRBV7-9 with TRBJ1-4; 8 nucleotides line up with TRBD1. Germline lookup yields CDR1 SEHNR and CDR2 FQNEAQ (reference sequence). The CDR3 is made up of 16 amino acids. V lost 5 bases, J lost 8 bases, and 13 bases stayed unmatched. The CDR3 sequence: CASSPSLGQGWEKLFF. For the CDR3, the DNA is TGTGCCAGCAGCCCTAGCCTCGGACAGGGCTGGGAAAAACTGTTTTTT.

The chain joins TRBV19 to TRBJ1-2; TRBD1 matches 8 bases. The CDR3 runs to 14 residues. Germline V gene sequence: CDR1 LNHDA, CDR2 SQIVND (reference sequence). With V trimmed by 7 bases and J by 3 bases, 7 bases remained unmatched. CDR3 in amino acids: CASIPAGGYYGYTF. CDR3 DNA: TGTGCCAGTATCCCGGCAGGGGGCTACTATGGCTACACCTTC.

The chain uses TRBV28 and TRBJ1-2; D might be TRBD1 (5 bases). Germline V gene data show CDR1 as MDHEN and CDR2 as SYDVKM. V shed 7 bases and J shed 4 bases, with 25 bases lying between them. This CDR3 has 17 amino acids. CDR3 sequence reads: CASTLGFARAERYGYTF. The CDR3 bases are TGTGCCAGCACCCTCGGGTTCGCCAGGGCGGAACGCTATGGCTACACCTTC.

Only a few counts were recorded for this clone. CDR3 region: CASSGGGMEETQYF. The CDR3 DNA sequence: TGTGCCAGCAGCGGAGGTGGGATGGAGGAGACCCAGTACTTC. The chain uses TRBV9 and TRBJ2-5; D unresolved. Germline assignment: CDR1 SGDLS and CDR2 YYNGEE. The CDR3 sequence is 14 residues long. The V and J ends lost 3 bases and 5 bases respectively, with 14 bases between them.

This clone was counted once. J is TRBJ2-2 and V is TRBV7-8; D possibly matches TRBD1 or TRBD2 (6 bases each). CDR1 is SGHVS and CDR2 is FQNEAQ in the germline V gene. This CDR3 spans 16 amino acids. With 1 base removed from V and 2 bases from J, the gap between germline ends came to 11 bases. CDR3 residues: CASSLEEGTNTGELFF. The CDR3, as DNA: TGTGCCAGCAGCTTAGAGGAGGGGACAAACACCGGGGAGCTGTTTTTT.

The chain carries TRBV11-2 and TRBJ2-7; D is undetermined. The CDR3 is 12 residues long. V dropped 0 bases and J dropped 4 bases, with 4 bases sitting between them. Germline-derived CDR1 and CDR2 are SGHAT and FQNNGV. CDR3 nucleotide sequence: TGTGCCAGCAGCTTAGAAGGTTACGAGCAGTACTTC. Translating it yields CASSLEGYEQYF.

The chain joins TRBV7-2 to TRBJ1-1, with D possibly TRBD1 on 6 matching bases. Trimming pared 6 bases from V and 8 bases from J, leaving 25 bases between. The CDR3 covers 16 residues. Germline CDR1 and CDR2: SGHTA and FQGNSA. CDR3 protein: CASRPEGGGLNTEAFF. The CDR3 region has the DNA TGTGCCAGCAGACCCGAGGGTGGGGGGCTTAATACGGAAGCTTTCTTT.

V is TRBV18 and J is TRBJ1-1, with a weak D call TRBD1 (5 bases). CDR1 and CDR2 (germline): KGHSH, LQKENI. The CDR3 sequence is 16 residues long. V dropped 5 bases and J dropped 1 base, with 17 bases sitting between them. In DNA form, the CDR3 reads TGTGCCAGCTCATCGCTGGGGGGTAGTGAGAACACTGAAGCTTTCTTT. It yields the protein CASSSLGGSENTEAFF.

The chain uses TRBV11-2 and TRBJ2-7, with D unresolved. The CDR3 consists of 14 residues. V was shortened by 5 bases and J by 5 bases, with 16 bases between the two germline ends. CDR1 is SGHAT and CDR2 is FQNNGV in the germline V gene. CDR3 loop: CASSPSPNSDEQYF. CDR3 bases: TGTGCCAGCAGCCCCAGTCCGAACAGCGACGAGCAGTACTTC.

The rearrangement joins TRBV10-3 to TRBJ2-1; 10 nucleotides match TRBD1. The germline V gene encodes CDR1 ENHRY and CDR2 SYGVKD. This CDR3 is 14 amino acids long. V lost 6 bases to trimming and J lost 7 bases; unmatched junction nucleotides: 6. The chain's CDR3 is CAIRPGTGENEQFF. The CDR3 DNA reads as TGTGCCATCAGACCAGGGACAGGGGAAAATGAGCAGTTCTTC.

The chain recombines TRBV5-1 with TRBJ2-2; 9 bases line up with TRBD1. The germline V gene encodes CDR1 SGHRS and CDR2 YFSETQ. V shed 4 bases, J shed 7 bases, and the junction held 2 bases outside the gene matches. This CDR3 is 13 amino acids long. DNA for the CDR3: TGCGCCAGCAGCCGACAGGGGGACGGGGAGCTGTTTTTT. It encodes CASSRQGDGELFF.

The table lists this clone with a few counts. V is TRBV7-2 and J is TRBJ2-5; 9 bases align to TRBD2. Germline V CDR1 and CDR2: SGHTA, FQGNSA. The CDR3 contains 17 residues. The junction had 15 bases not matched to a gene; V was cut back by 5 bases and J by 5 bases. The CDR3 DNA reads as TGTGCCAGCAGCGCTAGCGTGGCGGGGGGGCCTCTGGAGACCCAGTACTTC. Protein product: CASSASVAGGPLETQYF.

On this clone itself: Different DNA sequences within this sample yield the same CDR3. This chain uses TRBV11-1 with TRBJ1-1, with D uncertain. Trimming removed 4 bases from V and 0 bases from J, with 6 bases in between. Germline-derived CDR1 and CDR2 are SGHAT and FQDESV (reference sequence). The CDR3 covers 13 residues. CDR3 sequence reads: CASSSGLNTEAFF. CDR3 DNA: TGTGCCAGCAGCTCCGGACTGAACACTGAAGCTTTCTTT. Supplemented by reference TRBV11-1 and TRBJ1-1, the full variable domain reads EAEVAQSPRYKITEKSQAVAFWCDPISGHATLYWYRQILGQGPELLVQFQDESVVDDSQLPKDRFSAERLKGVDSTLKIQPAELGDSAMYLCASSSGLNTEAFFGQGTRLTVV.

This clone has more than one count but fewer than ten. V is TRBV28 and J is TRBJ2-2; D perhaps matches TRBD2 (6 bases). Deletions cut 6 bases from V and 4 bases from J, with 9 bases between. The CDR3 runs 13 residues. CDR1 is MDHEN, CDR2 SYDVKM, per germline. The CDR3 sequence is CASRQGGTGELFF. CDR3 bases: TGTGCCAGCAGGCAGGGAGGCACCGGGGAGCTGTTTTTT.

The rearrangement links TRBV2 to TRBJ2-7; 9 positions match TRBD2. Per germline, CDR1 SNHLY and CDR2 FYNNEI. The CDR3 has 16 amino acids. Losses at the gene ends were 6 bases for V and 3 bases for J; bases not matched to a gene: 12. The chain's CDR3 is CASRESSLAGIYEQYF. CDR3 DNA sequence: TGTGCCAGCAGGGAATCGTCGCTAGCGGGGATCTACGAGCAGTACTTC.

The V call is TRBV7-2, the J call TRBJ1-3, with D uncertain. The CDR3 loop spans 16 amino acids. V shed 2 bases and J shed 0 bases, with 11 bases lying between them. From germline, CDR1 is SGHTA and CDR2 FQGNSA. CDR3 sequence (DNA): TGTGCCAGCAGCTTATGGAGCCTTTCCTCTGGAAACACCATATATTTT. It specifies CASSLWSLSSGNTIYF.

This chain's CDR3 is CASSYRTGDVYF. The CDR3 bases are TGTGCCAGCAGTTACCGAACGGGGGATGTGTACTTC. V usage is TRBV6-5 and J usage is TRBJ2-5; tentatively, D is TRBD2 (6 bases). Per the germline V gene, CDR1 is MNHEY and CDR2 is SVGAGI. The ends were cut back, 2 bases at V and 13 bases at J, with 14 bases in the middle. The CDR3 has 12 amino acids.